The 12 T cell receptor beta chains below all came from one sample that was sequenced in a study of OX40 agonist ivuxolimab in advanced cancers. Profiled with immunoSEQ multiplex PCR; TCRdb holds only in-frame clones, not every one. The sample carries 50,000 to 75,000 clones, approximately 88% recorded once. This material consisted of CD4+ or CD8+ T cells sorted from blood, taken in a trial of the OX40 agonist ivuxolimab. These receptors originate from an adult with an advanced solid tumor such as melanoma, head and neck, liver or kidney cancer.

This clone has only a few counts. The sample holds other DNA sequences that translate to the same CDR3. This chain connects TRBV18 to TRBJ1-1; D remains ambiguous. Germline CDR1 reads KGHSH; CDR2 reads LQKENI. This CDR3 comprises 14 residues. Between the trimmed V and J ends, which lost 3 bases and 0 bases, there was a span of 8 bases. The CDR3: CASSPTGMNTEAFF. The CDR3 region has the DNA TGTGCCAGCTCACCGACGGGTATGAACACTGAAGCTTTCTTT.

The rearrangement joins TRBV11-3 to TRBJ1-5, with 7 bases matching TRBD1. V was clipped by 1 base and J by 0 bases; unmatched bases: 12. The CDR3 loop spans 19 amino acids. Looked up from germline, CDR1 is SGHNT and CDR2 is YENEEA. CDR3 bases: TGTGCCAGCAGCTTAGGCGACAGGGTTAATATCTATAGCAATCAGCCCCAGCATTTT. Residues: CASSLGDRVNIYSNQPQHF.

The chain has TRBV12-5 and TRBJ1-5; D call uncertain. V was trimmed by 5 bases and J by 0 bases, leaving 14 bases between them. The CDR3 runs to 16 residues. CDR1 and CDR2 from the germline V gene are LGHNT and FRNRAP. In DNA, the CDR3 is TGTGCTAGTGGTGACGCGGACTGGTATAGCAATCAGCCCCAGCATTTT. It codes for CASGDADWYSNQPQHF. Looking up the rest from reference TRBV12-5 and TRBJ1-5 gives the full variable domain: DARVTQTPRHKVTEMGQEVTMRCQPILGHNTVFWYRQTMMQGLELLAYFRNRAPLDDSGMPKDRFSAEMPDATLATLKIQPSEPRDSAVYFCASGDADWYSNQPQHFGDGTRLSIL.

CDR3 nucleotides: TGCGCCAGCAGCCAAGCCCCCTTAGGGGCCAGGGAGCAGTACTTC. It yields the protein CASSQAPLGAREQYF. The chain links TRBV4-1 to TRBJ2-7; D is possibly TRBD1 (5 bases). V was shortened by 1 base and J by 7 bases, with 17 bases between the two germline ends. This CDR3 has 15 amino acids. Germline V gene data show CDR1 as MGHRA and CDR2 as YSYEKL.

This sequence joins TRBV6-6 and TRBJ1-6; no reliable D call. The V end was cut by 5 bases, the J end by 3 bases, with 8 bases between. The CDR3 is 14 residues long. Germline CDR1 reads MNHNY; CDR2 reads SVGAGI (reference sequence). In nucleotides, the CDR3 is TGTGCCAGCAGTCGGGAATACTATAATTCACCCCTCCACTTT. Translated, it gives CASSREYYNSPLHF.

The chain uses TRBV18 and TRBJ1-1; 8 nucleotides align to TRBD1. J lost 3 bases, V lost 3 bases, and 3 bases had no gene match. Germline CDR1 and CDR2: KGHSH and LQKENI. CDR3 length equals 14 residues. The CDR3 sequence: CASSPTGGHTEAFF. CDR3 nucleotides: TGTGCCAGCTCACCTACAGGGGGGCACACTGAAGCTTTCTTT.

The chain carries TRBV2 and TRBJ2-3, with no clear D. Germline V gives CDR1 SNHLY, CDR2 FYNNEI. V shed 3 bases and J shed 0 bases, with 7 bases lying between them. The CDR3 consists of 14 residues. The CDR3 DNA reads as TGTGCCAGCAGTGAGGGCAGAAGCACAGATACGCAGTATTTT. Its translation is CASSEGRSTDTQYF. The entire variable domain, with the rest obtained from reference TRBV2 and TRBJ2-3, is as follows: EPEVTQTPSHQVTQMGQEVILRCVPISNHLYFYWYRQILGQKVEFLVSFYNNEISEKSEIFDDQFSVERPDGSNFTLKIRSTKLEDSAMYFCASSEGRSTDTQYFGPGTRLTVL.

The genes are TRBV7-9 and TRBJ1-2; D ambiguous. The germline V and J ends were trimmed by 0 bases and 0 bases, with 5 bases remaining between them. The CDR3 is 14 residues long. Germline loops: CDR1 SEHNR, CDR2 FQNEAQ (reference sequence). The CDR3 bases are TGTGCCAGCAGCTTAGCACTTGCTAACTATGGCTACACCTTC. Encoded protein: CASSLALANYGYTF.

This chain connects TRBV11-2 to TRBJ2-5; maybe TRBD2 (5 bases). V gave up 4 bases and J gave up 3 bases, with 9 bases separating them. The CDR3 contains 13 residues. Germline CDR1 is SGHAT and CDR2 is FQNNGV. The DNA of the CDR3 is TGTGCCAGCAGCTCTTTCGGGGAAGAGACCCAGTACTTC. This sequence encodes CASSSFGEETQYF.

The chain links TRBV19 to TRBJ1-1; D remains unclear. The CDR3 sequence is 14 residues long. Germline assignment: CDR1 LNHDA and CDR2 SQIVND (reference sequence). Between the trimmed V and J ends, which lost 5 bases and 1 base, there was a span of 11 bases. The CDR3 region is CASSSDGRNTEAFF. The CDR3 DNA reads as TGTGCCAGTAGTTCCGACGGCCGGAACACTGAAGCTTTCTTT.

The gene calls are TRBV27 and TRBJ1-5; D is possibly TRBD1 (5 bases). The CDR3 extends over 12 amino acids. With 6 bases removed from V and 7 bases from J, the gap between germline ends came to 10 bases. Germline loops: CDR1 MNHEY, CDR2 SMNVEV (reference sequence). The CDR3 sequence is CASRTGYQPQHF. CDR3 DNA: TGTGCCAGCAGAACAGGTTACCAGCCCCAGCATTTT.

The chain uses TRBV7-9 and TRBJ2-5, with D unresolved. V lost 3 bases to trimming and J lost 0 bases, with 8 bases between them. Germline-derived CDR1 and CDR2 are SEHNR and FQNEAQ (reference sequence). This CDR3 is built from 14 residues. In DNA form, the CDR3 reads TGTGCCAGCAGCTTGTCGAGGAACCAAGAGACCCAGTACTTC. This codes for CASSLSRNQETQYF.